A single TCR beta chain is shown here with its context. With 60 Vbeta and 13 Jbeta primers, the PCR was carried out. As originally analysed: Some 80 million unique TCR beta chains, roughly 11 million shared, were counted in a later analysis. The table came from immunoSEQ multiplex PCR; TCRdb's copy has only in-frame clones and leaves some out. The V and J calls and clone size are taken from that table; D and trimming were inferred from the DNA. The sample consists of around 130,000 clones, more than 65% of them appearing once. This record belongs to a study of cytomegalovirus exposure and HLA in healthy donors. The V gene's germline CDR1 is SEHNR and CDR2 FQNEAQ (reference sequence). The V end was cut by 5 bases, the J end by 5 bases, with 12 bases between. This CDR3 comprises 13 residues.

This sequence originates from a woman under 30 in good health and CMV-seropositive. V usage is TRBV7-9 and J usage is TRBJ2-5, with D possibly being TRBD1 (6 bases). Source material: PBMCs. CDR3 loop: CASSIQGRETQYF. The CDR3 bases are TGTGCCAGCAGCATACAGGGTAGGGAGACCCAGTACTTC.